The 3 T cell receptor beta chains below come from one sample, sequenced in a study of cytomegalovirus exposure and HLA in healthy donors. The PCR made use of 60 Vbeta and 13 Jbeta primers. Profiling relied on immunoSEQ multiplex PCR, and the TCRdb table lists in-frame clones only, not all of them. The table shows roughly 110,000 clones, with over 55% occurring only once. Sequencing was done on a sample of PBMCs. These receptors came from a female donor in good health and CMV-seronegative.

This clone was observed a single time. This chain connects TRBV6-4 to TRBJ2-1, with 12 bases that match TRBD2. The junction had 17 bases not matched to a gene; V was cut back by 7 bases and J by 4 bases. The CDR3 loop spans 19 amino acids. Germline lookup yields CDR1 MRHNA and CDR2 SNTAGT. CDR3 sequence: CASKDMASGRVRLYNEQFF. DNA for the CDR3: TGTGCCAGCAAGGACATGGCTAGCGGGAGGGTGAGGCTTTACAATGAGCAGTTCTTC.

This clone showed up just once. The chain carries TRBV30 and TRBJ1-4; D is ambiguous. Germline CDR1 and CDR2: GTSNPN and SVGIG (reference sequence). This CDR3 region has 15 residues. With 4 bases removed from V and 8 bases from J, the gap between germline ends came to 20 bases. The CDR3 region has the DNA TGTGCCTGGAATCTTGATGGGAGAATGACGGAAAAACTGTTTTTT. Translating gives CAWNLDGRMTEKLFF.

This clone was observed a handful of times. The chain links TRBV6-1 to TRBJ2-1, with D perhaps TRBD2 (6 bases). Trimming stripped 8 bases from V and 1 base from J, with 15 bases between. Per the germline V gene, CDR1 is MNHNS and CDR2 is SASEGT. This CDR3 is built from 15 residues. The CDR3 DNA is TGTGCCAGCCTTGGGACTCCTCAGTCCTACAATGAGCAGTTCTTC. Its protein product is CASLGTPQSYNEQFF.